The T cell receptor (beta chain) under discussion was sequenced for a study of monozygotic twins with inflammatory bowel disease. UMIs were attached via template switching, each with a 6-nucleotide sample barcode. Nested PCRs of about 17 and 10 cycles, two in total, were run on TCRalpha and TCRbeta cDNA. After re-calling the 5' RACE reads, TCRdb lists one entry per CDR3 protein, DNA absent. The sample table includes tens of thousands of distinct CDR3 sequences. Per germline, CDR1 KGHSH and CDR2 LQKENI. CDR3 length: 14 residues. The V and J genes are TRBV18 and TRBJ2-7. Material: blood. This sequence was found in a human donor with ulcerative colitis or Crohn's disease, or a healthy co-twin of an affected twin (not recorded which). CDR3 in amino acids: CASSPRQGIYEQYF.